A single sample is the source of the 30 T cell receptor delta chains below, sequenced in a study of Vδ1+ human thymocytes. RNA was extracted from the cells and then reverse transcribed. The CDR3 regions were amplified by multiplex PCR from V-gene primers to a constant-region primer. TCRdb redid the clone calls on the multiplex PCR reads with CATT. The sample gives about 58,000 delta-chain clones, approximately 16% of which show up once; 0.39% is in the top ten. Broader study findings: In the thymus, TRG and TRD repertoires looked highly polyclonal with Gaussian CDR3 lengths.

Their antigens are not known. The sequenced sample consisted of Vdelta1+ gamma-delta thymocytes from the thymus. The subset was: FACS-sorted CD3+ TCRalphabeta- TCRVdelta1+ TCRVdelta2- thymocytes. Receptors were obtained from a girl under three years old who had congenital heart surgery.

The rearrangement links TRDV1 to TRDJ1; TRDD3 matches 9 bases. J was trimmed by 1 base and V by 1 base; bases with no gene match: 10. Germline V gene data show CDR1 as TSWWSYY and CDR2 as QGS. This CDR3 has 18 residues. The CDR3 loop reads CALGERFTGGDFTDKLIF. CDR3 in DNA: TGTGCTCTTGGGGAACGCTTTACTGGGGGAGACTTCACCGATAAACTCATCTTT.

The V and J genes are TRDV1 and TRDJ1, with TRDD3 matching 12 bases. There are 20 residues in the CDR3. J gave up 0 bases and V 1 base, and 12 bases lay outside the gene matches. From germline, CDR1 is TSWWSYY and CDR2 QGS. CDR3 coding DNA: TGTGCTCTTGGGGAACGGTCCCGGTACTGGGGGATACTCTACACCGATAAACTCATCTTT. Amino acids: CALGERSRYWGILYTDKLIF.

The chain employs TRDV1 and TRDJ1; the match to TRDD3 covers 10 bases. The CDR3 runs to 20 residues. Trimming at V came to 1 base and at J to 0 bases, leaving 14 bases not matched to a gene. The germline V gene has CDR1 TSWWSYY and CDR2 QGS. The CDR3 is CALGEPSVGDTFLYTDKLIF. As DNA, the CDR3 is TGTGCTCTTGGGGAACCGTCCGTGGGGGATACCTTCCTGTACACCGATAAACTCATCTTT.

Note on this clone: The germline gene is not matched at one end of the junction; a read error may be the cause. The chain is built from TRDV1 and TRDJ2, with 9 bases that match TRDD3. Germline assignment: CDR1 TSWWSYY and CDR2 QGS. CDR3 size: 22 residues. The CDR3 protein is CARGESPPFVRGIQALTAQLFF. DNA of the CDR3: TGTGCTCGTGGGGAATCACCCCCCTTCGTCCGGGGGATACAAGCTTTGACAGCACAACTCTTCTTT.

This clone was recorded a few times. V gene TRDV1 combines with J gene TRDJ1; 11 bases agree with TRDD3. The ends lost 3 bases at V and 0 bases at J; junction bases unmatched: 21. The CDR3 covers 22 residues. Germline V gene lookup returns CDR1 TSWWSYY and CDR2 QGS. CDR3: CALGEFLRGHWGIREYTDKLIF. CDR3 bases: TGTGCTCTTGGGGAGTTCCTACGAGGACACTGGGGGATAAGGGAGTACACCGATAAACTCATCTTT.

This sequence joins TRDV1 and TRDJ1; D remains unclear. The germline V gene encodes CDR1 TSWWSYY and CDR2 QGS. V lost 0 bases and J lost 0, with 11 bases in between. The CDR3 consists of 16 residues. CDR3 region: CALGELVNLYTDKLIF. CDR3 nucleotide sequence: TGTGCTCTTGGGGAACTAGTAAATCTTTACACCGATAAACTCATCTTT.

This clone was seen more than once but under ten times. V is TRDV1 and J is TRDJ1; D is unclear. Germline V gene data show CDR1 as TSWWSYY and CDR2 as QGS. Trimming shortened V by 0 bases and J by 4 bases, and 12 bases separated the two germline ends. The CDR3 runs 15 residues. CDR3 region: CALGELVREGDKLIF. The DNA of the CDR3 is TGTGCTCTTGGGGAACTGGTTAGAGAAGGCGATAAACTCATCTTT.

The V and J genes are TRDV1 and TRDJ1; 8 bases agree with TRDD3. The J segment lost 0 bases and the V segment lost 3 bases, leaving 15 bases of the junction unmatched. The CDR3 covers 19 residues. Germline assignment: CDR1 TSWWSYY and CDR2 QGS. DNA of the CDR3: TGTGCTCTTGGGGATAGTGGGGGATGCCTCCCCGCCTACACCGATAAACTCATCTTT. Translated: CALGDSGGCLPAYTDKLIF.

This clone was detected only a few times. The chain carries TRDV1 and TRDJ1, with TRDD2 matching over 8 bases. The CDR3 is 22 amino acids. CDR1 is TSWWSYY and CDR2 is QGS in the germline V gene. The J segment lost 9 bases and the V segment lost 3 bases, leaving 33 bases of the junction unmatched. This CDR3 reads CALGEPILPNGSRVRGKGQLIF. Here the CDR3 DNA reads TGTGCTCTTGGGGAGCCGATCCTTCCTAACGGGTCTAGGGTGCGGGGCAAGGGCCAACTCATCTTT.

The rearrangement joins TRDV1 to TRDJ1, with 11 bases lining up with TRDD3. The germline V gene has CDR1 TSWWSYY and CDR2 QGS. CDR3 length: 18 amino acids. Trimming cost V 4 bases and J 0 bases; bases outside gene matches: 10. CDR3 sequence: CALGGPRPGGYYTDKLIF. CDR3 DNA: TGTGCTCTTGGGGGCCCGCGTCCTGGGGGATACTACACCGATAAACTCATCTTT.

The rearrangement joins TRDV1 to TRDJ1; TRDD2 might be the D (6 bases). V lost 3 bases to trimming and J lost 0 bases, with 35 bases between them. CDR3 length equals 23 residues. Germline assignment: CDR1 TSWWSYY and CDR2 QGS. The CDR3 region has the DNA TGTGCTCTTGGGGAGCATCCCAAAGTAAATCCCGGCCTTCCCCCTCATTACACCGATAAACTCATCTTT. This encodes CALGEHPKVNPGLPPHYTDKLIF.

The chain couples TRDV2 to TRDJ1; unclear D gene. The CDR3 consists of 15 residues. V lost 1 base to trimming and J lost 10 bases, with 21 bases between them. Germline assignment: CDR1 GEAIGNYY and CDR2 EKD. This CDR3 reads CACDTPIPRTRRLIF. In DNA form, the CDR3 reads TGTGCCTGTGACACACCGATCCCGCGGACACGTAGACTCATCTTT.

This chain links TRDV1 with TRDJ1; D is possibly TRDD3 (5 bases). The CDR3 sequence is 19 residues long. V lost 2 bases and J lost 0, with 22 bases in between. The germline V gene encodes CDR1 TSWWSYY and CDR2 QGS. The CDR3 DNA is TGTGCTCTTGGGGAAGCACAACAGACTGGATTACCGTACACCGATAAACTCATCTTT. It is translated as CALGEAQQTGLPYTDKLIF.

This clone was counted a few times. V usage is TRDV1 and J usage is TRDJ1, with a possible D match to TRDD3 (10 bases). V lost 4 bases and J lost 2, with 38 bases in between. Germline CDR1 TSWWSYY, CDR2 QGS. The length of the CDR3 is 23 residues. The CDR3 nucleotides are TGTGCTCTTGGGGGCCAGCCGGCCTTCCTACGAGTACTGGGGGATCCCCGGACCGATAAACTCATCTTT. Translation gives CALGGQPAFLRVLGDPRTDKLIF.

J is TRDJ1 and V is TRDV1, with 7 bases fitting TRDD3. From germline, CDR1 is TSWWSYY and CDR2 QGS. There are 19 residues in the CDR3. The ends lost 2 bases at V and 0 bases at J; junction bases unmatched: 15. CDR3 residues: CALGETSWGTLSYTDKLIF. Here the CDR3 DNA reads TGTGCTCTTGGGGAAACCTCTTGGGGGACCCTCTCGTACACCGATAAACTCATCTTT.

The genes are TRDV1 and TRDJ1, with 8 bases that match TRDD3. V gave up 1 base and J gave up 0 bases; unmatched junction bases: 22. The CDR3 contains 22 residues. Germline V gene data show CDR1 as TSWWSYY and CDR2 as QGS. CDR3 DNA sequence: TGTGCTCTTGGGGAACCCCGATCCTACGTCTTGGGGGATGCTGGGTACACCGATAAACTCATCTTT. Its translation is CALGEPRSYVLGDAGYTDKLIF.

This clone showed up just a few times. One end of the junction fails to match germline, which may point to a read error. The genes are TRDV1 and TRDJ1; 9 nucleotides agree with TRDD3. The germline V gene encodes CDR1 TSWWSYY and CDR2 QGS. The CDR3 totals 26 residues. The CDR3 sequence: CALGNPFLQGLLGDELHFPYTDKLIF. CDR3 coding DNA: TGTGCTCTTGGGAACCCATTCCTACAGGGCTTACTGGGGGACGAATTACATTTCCCGTACACCGATAAACTCATCTTC.

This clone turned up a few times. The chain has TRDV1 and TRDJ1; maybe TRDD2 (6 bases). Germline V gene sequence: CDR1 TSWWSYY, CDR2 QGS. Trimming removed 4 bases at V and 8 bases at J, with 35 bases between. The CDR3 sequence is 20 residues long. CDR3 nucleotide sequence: TGTGCTCTTGGGGGCAATCTTTCCTTCCCCGTACTGGAACTAAGGGACAAACTCATCTTT. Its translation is CALGGNLSFPVLELRDKLIF.

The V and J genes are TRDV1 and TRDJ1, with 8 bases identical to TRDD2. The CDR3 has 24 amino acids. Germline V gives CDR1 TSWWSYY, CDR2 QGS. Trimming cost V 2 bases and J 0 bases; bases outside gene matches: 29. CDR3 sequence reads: CALGEGRPLPRPVLAKRDTDKLIF. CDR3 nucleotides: TGTGCTCTTGGGGAAGGAAGGCCCCTTCCTAGGCCCGTCCTGGCTAAACGAGACACCGATAAACTCATCTTT.

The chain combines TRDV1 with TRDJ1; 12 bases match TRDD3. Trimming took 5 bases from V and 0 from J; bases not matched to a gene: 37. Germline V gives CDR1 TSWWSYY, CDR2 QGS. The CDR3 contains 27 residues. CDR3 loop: CALGNPPLAGGYVSKGHRTQYTDKLIF. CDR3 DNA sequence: TGTGCTCTTGGGAACCCCCCGTTGGCTGGGGGATACGTCAGTAAAGGTCACCGAACTCAGTACACCGATAAACTCATCTTT.

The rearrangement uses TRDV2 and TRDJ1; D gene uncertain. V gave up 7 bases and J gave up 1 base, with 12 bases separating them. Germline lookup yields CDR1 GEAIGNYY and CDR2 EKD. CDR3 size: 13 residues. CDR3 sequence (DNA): TGTGCCTGGGGGCCACCCCCCACCGATAAACTCATCTTT. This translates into CAWGPPPTDKLIF.

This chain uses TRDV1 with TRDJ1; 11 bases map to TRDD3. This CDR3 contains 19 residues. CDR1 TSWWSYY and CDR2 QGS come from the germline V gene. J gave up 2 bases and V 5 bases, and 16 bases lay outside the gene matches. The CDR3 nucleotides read TGTGCTCTTGGGCCCTTCCTGTCAGGACTGGGGGATAATACCGATAAACTCATCTTT. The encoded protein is CALGPFLSGLGDNTDKLIF.

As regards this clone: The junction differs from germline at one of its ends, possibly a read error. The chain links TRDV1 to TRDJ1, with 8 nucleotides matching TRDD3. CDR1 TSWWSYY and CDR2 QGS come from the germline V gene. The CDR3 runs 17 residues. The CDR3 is CALRELEGYATTDKLIF. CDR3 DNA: TGTGCTCTTAGGGAACTCGAGGGATACGCGACTACCGATAAACTCATCTTT.

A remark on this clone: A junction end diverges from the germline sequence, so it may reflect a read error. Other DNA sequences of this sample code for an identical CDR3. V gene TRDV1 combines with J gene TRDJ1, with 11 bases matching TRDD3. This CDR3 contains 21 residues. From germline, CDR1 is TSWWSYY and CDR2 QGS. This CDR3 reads CALGEFAGAAGGYQVADKLIF. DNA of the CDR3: TGTGCTCTTGGGGAATTCGCTGGGGCAGCTGGGGGATACCAGGTGGCCGATAAGCTCATCTTT.

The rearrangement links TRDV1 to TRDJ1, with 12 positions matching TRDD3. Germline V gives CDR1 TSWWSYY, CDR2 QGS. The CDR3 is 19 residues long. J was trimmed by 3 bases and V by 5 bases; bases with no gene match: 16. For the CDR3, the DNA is TGTGCTCTTGGGAAGCCTTCGCCACTGGGGGATACTGGGCCCGATAAACTCATCTTT. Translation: CALGKPSPLGDTGPDKLIF.

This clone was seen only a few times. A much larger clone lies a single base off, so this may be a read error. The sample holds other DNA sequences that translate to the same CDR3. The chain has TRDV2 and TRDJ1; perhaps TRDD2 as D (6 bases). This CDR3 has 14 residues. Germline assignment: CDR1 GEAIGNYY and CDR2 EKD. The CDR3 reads CATLPSQTSRKLIF. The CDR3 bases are TGCGCCACCTTACCTTCCCAAACATCCAGGAAACTCATCTTT.

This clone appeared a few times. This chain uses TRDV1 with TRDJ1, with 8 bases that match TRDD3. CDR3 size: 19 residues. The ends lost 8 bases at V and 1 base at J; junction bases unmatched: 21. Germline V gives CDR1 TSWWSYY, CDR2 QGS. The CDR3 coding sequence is TGTGCTCTTCTTTCCCGTCCTACCGTCACTGGGGGCCCCACCGATAAACTCATCTTT. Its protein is CALLSRPTVTGGPTDKLIF.

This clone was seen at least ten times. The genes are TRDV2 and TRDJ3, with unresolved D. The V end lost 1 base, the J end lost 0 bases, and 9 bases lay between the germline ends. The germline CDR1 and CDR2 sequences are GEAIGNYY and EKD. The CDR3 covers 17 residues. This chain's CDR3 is CACDTVLNSWDTRQMFF. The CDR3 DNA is TGTGCCTGTGACACGGTTCTGAACTCCTGGGACACCCGACAGATGTTTTTC.

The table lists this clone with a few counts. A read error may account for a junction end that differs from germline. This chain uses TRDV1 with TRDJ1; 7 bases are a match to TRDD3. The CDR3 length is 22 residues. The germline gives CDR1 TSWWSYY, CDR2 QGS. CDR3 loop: CALGAPKGPFWTLGTFTDRLIF. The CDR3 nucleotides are TGTGCTCTTGGGGCCCCCAAGGGTCCGTTCTGGACACTGGGGACCTTCACCGATAGACTCATCTTT.

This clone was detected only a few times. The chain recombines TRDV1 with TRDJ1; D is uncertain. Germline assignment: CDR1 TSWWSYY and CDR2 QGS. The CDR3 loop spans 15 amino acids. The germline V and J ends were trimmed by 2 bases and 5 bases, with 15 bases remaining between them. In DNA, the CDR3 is TGTGCTCTTGGGGAAATCCATAACCAGGGTGATAAACTCATCTTT. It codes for CALGEIHNQGDKLIF.